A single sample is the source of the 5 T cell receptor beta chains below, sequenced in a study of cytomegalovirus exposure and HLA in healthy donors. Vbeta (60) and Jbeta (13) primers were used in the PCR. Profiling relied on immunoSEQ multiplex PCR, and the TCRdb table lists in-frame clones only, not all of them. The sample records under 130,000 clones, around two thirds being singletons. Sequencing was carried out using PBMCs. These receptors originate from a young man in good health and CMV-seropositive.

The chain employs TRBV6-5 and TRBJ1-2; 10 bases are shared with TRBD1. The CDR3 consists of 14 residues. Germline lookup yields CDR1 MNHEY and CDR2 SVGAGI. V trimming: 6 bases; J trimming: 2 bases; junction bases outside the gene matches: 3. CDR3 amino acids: CASRTGQGNYGYTF. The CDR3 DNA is TGTGCCAGCAGAACGGGACAGGGGAACTATGGCTACACCTTC.

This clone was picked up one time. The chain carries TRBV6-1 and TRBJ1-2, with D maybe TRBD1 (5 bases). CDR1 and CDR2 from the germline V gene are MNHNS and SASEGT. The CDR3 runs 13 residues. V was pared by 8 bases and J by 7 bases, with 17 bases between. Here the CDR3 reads CASLVTGQGGYTF. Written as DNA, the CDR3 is TGTGCCAGCCTCGTTACAGGACAAGGTGGCTACACCTTC.

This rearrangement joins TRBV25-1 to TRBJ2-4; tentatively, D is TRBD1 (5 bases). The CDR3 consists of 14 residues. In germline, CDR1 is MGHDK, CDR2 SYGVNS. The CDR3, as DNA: TGTGCGGACCTAGGGGATCGAGCCAAAAACATTCAGTACTTC. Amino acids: CADLGDRAKNIQYF. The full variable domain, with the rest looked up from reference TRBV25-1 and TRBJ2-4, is EADIYQTPRYLVIGTGKKITLECSQTMGHDKMYWYQQDPGMELHLIHYSYGVNSTEKGDLSSESTVSRIRTEHFPLTLESARPSHTSQYLCADLGDRAKNIQYFGAGTRLSVL.

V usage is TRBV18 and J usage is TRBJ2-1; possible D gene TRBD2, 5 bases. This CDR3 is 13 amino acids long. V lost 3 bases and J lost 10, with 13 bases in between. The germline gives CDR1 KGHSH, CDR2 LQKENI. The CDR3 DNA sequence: TGTGCCAGCTCACCGGGCCTCAGCGGAGAGCAGTTCTTC. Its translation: CASSPGLSGEQFF.

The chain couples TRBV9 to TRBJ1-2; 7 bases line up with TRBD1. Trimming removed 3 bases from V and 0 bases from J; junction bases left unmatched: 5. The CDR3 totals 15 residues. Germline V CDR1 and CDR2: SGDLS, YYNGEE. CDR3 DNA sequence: TGTGCCAGCAGCGCCCAGGGGGGAGCTAACTATGGCTACACCTTC. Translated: CASSAQGGANYGYTF.